This T cell receptor (beta chain) came from a study of blood T cell repertoires in COVID-19. As for the study in general: Whether acute or convalescent, the COVID-19 samples came from the United States, Italy and Spain.

CDR1 is LNHDA and CDR2 is SQIVND in the germline V gene (reference sequence). The ends lost 4 bases at V and 4 bases at J; junction bases unmatched: 6. This CDR3 contains 15 residues. Data came from immunoSEQ multiplex PCR; TCRdb stores just in-frame clones and leaves some out. The sample has some 120,000 clones; approximately 85% are singletons. The sample comprised peripheral blood. This TCR came from a woman of 80 years or more with COVID-19, enrolled during active disease. The V gene is TRBV19, the J gene TRBJ2-2, with 7 bases aligning to TRBD1. The CDR3 region is CASSTTGDGTGELFF. Here the CDR3 DNA reads TGTGCCAGTAGTACTACAGGGGATGGCACCGGGGAGCTGTTTTTT.